This TCR beta chain was profiled in a study of response to subunit inactivated influenza vaccine. Overall study findings and caveats: A suggestion made by the authors is that each seasonal influenza vaccination recruits few new T cells.

TCRdb fed the RT-PCR reads into MiXCR, producing one record per CDR3 protein. The data contain about 620,000 distinct CDR3 sequences, 11% of them singletons. In germline, CDR1 is MDHEN, CDR2 SYDVKM. The CDR3 loop spans 16 amino acids. Trimming at V came to 5 bases and at J to 3 bases, leaving 11 bases not matched to a gene. Concerning this clonotype itself: Its antigen remains unknown.

These same records also appear under a second study, on T cells expressing NK-cell markers. As that report states: TCR beta cDNA was generated via 5'RACE template switching incorporating UMIs. Source material for TCR beta repertoires consisted of sorted CD3+CD56+NKG2C+, CD3+CD56+NKG2C- and CD3+CD56-NKG2C+ T cells. With respect to HCMV, most of the eight sequenced donors were seropositive, and one was seronegative. The authors restricted sorting to alpha-beta TCR T cells with an anti-gamma-delta TCR antibody in several experiments.

This TCR derives from a man aged 45-60 years who received an inactivated influenza vaccine. Sequenced here: PBMCs from blood, sampled on the day of vaccination. This rearrangement joins TRBV28 to TRBJ2-7; TRBD2 agrees at 9 bases. CDR3: CASSPVMGGGGYEQYF. Written as DNA, the CDR3 is TGTGCCAGCAGTCCAGTGATGGGCGGGGGGGGCTACGAGCAGTACTTC.